The clone carrying this T cell receptor beta chain was counted between two and nine times. Its matching antigen is unknown. The germline gives CDR1 LNHDA, CDR2 SQIVND (reference sequence). V dropped 3 bases and J dropped 0 bases, with 9 bases sitting between them. The CDR3 is 15 residues long. This sample was included in a study of Ad26.COV2.S vaccination and SARS-CoV-2 variants. Across the whole study: Ad26.COV2.S given intramuscularly, once or twice 56 days apart. Overall study results and limits: The study found higher spike-specific TCR breadth in vaccine than placebo recipients.

Treatment indicated: over 15 received Ad26.COV2.S at low or high dose, single or two shots; about 5 received placebo; per-sample allocation not given. On day 63 after the first injection, vaccine and placebo recipients gave samples. Here immunoSEQ multiplex PCR was the method, and the copy in TCRdb shows in-frame clones only, minus some. The table shows about 280,000 clones, with approximately 87% occurring only once. Sequenced material: peripheral blood, taken in a trial of Ad26.COV2.S vaccine versus placebo. The sequence was obtained from a person between 18 and 60 years old who received the Ad26.COV2.S COVID-19 vaccine or a placebo. The chain is built from TRBV19 and TRBJ2-1; D is ambiguous. CDR3 nucleotide sequence: TGTGCCAGTAGTATCTCGACAAGCTCCTACAATGAGCAGTTCTTC. This codes for CASSISTSSYNEQFF.